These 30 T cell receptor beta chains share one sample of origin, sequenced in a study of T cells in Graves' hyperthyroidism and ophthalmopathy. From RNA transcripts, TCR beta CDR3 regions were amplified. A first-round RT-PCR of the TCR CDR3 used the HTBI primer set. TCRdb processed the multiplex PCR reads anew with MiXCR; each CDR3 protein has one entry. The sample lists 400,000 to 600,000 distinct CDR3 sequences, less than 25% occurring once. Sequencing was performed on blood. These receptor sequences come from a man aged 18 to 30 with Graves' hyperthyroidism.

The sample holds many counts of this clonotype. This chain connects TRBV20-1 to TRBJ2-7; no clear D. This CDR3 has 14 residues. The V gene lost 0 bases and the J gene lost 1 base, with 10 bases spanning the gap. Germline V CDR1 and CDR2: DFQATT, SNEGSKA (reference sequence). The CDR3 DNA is TGCAGTGCTAGAGATCGGCCCAGTTCCTACGAGCAGTACTTC. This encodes CSARDRPSSYEQYF.

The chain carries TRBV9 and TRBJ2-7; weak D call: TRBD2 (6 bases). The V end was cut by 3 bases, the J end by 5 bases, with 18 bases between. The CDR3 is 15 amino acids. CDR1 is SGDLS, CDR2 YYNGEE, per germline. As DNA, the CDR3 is TGTGCCAGCAGCGCACAAACTGGAGGGATCCACGAGCAGTACTTC. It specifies CASSAQTGGIHEQYF.

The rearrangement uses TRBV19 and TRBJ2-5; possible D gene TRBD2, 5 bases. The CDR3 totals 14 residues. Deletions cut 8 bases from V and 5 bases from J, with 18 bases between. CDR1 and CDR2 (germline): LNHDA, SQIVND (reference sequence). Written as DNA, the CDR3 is TGTGCCAGTTCCGGGGTGGTCCTCTCGGAGACCCAGTACTTC. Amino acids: CASSGVVLSETQYF.

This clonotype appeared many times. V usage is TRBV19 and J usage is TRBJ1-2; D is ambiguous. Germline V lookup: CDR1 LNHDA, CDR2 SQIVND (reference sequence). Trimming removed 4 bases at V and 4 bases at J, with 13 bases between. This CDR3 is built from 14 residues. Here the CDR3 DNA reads TGTGCCAGTAGTACCCGTGGCATCAGCTATGGCTACACCTTC. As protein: CASSTRGISYGYTF.

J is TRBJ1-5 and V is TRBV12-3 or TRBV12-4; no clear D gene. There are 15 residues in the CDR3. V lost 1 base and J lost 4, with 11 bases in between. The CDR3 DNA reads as TGTGCCAGCAGTTTAGGGCAGTTCGGAAATCAGCCCCAGCATTTT. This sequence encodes CASSLGQFGNQPQHF.

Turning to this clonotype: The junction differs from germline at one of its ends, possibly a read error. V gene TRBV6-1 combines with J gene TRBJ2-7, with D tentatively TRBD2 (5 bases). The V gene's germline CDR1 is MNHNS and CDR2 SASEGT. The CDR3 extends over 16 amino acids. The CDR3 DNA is TGTGCCAGAAGTGCAAGTGTGGTTCTCGGGAATGACGAGCAGTACTTC. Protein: CARSASVVLGNDEQYF.

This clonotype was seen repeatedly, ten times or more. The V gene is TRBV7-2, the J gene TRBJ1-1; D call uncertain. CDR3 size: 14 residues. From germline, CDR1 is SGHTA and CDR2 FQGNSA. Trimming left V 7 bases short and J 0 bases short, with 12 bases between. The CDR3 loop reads CASNLAQMNTEAFF. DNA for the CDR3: TGTGCCAGCAACCTGGCGCAAATGAACACTGAAGCTTTCTTT. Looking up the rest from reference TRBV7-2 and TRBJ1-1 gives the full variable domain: GAGVSQSPSNKVTEKGKDVELRCDPISGHTALYWYRQSLGQGLEFLIYFQGNSAPDKSGLPSDRFSAERTGGSVSTLTIQRTQQEDSAVYLCASNLAQMNTEAFFGQGTRLTVV.

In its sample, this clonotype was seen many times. The CDR3 DNA follows: TGTGCCAGCAGTGAAACGGTGTCGGGGGGCCTCCAAGAGACCCAGTACTTC. Its translation: CASSETVSGGLQETQYF. The V gene is TRBV2, the J gene TRBJ2-5; possibly TRBD2 for D (7 bases). The CDR3 runs 17 residues. Germline CDR1 reads SNHLY; CDR2 reads FYNNEI. V gave up 2 bases and J gave up 1 base, with 17 bases separating them. Together with reference TRBV2 and TRBJ2-5, the CDR3 gives the full variable domain: EPEVTQTPSHQVTQMGQEVILRCVPISNHLYFYWYRQILGQKVEFLVSFYNNEISEKSEIFDDQFSVERPDGSNFTLKIRSTKLEDSAMYFCASSETVSGGLQETQYFGPGTRLLVL.

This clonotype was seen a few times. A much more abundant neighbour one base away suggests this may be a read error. CDR3 amino acids: CTSSFSVEAFF. DNA for the CDR3: TGTACCAGCAGTTTTTCGGTTGAAGCTTTCTTT. The chain is built from TRBV12-3 or TRBV12-4 and TRBJ1-1; D call uncertain. The CDR3 runs 11 residues.

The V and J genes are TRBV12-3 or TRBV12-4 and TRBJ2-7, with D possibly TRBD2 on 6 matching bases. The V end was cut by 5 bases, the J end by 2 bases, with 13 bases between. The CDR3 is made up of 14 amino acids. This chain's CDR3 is CASSPGGGTYEQYF. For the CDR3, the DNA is TGTGCCAGCAGTCCCGGTGGGGGGACCTACGAGCAGTACTTC.

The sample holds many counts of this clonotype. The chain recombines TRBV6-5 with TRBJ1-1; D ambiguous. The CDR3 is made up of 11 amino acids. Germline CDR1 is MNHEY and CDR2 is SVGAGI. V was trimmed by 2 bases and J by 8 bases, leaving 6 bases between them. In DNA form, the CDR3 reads TGTGCCAGCAGTTACCAGATAGAAGCTTTCTTT. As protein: CASSYQIEAFF.

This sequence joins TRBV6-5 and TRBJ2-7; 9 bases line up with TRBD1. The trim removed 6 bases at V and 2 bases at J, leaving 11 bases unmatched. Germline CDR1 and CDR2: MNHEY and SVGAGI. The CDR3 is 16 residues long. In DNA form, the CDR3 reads TGTGCCAGCAGCTACCCGGTGGGACAGGGAGCCTACGAGCAGTACTTC. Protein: CASSYPVGQGAYEQYF.

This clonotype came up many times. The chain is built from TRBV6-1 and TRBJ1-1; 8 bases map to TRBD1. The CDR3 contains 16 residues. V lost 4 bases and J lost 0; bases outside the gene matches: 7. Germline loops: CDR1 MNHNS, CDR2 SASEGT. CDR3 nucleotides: TGTGCCAGCAGTGGAGGGACAGGATTCATGAACACTGAAGCTTTCTTT. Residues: CASSGGTGFMNTEAFF.

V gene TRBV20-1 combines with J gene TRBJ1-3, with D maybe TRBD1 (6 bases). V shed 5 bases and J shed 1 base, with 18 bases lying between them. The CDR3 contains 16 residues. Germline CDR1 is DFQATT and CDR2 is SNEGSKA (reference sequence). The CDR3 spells CSAWGRGEFSGNTIYF. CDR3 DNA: TGCAGTGCTTGGGGTAGGGGGGAATTTTCTGGAAACACCATATATTTT.

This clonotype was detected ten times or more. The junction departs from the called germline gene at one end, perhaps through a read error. The CDR3 reads CACSPDSNQPQHF. As DNA, the CDR3 is TGTGCCTGCAGCCCGGATAGCAATCAGCCCCAGCATTTT. The rearrangement links TRBV2 to TRBJ1-5; no firm D call. The CDR3 loop spans 13 amino acids. Germline V gives CDR1 SNHLY, CDR2 FYNNEI.

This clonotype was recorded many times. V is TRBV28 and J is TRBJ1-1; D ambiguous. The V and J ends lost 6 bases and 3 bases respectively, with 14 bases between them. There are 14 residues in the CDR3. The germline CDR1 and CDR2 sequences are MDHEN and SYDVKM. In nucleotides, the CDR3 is TGTGCCAGCAGCGACCTAAACTCGGACACTGAAGCTTTCTTT. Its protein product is CASSDLNSDTEAFF.

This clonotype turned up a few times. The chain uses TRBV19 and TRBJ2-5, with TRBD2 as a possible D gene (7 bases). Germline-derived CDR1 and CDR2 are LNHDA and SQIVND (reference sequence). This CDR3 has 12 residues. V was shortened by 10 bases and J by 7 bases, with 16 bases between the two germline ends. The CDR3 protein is CATIGGAGTQYF. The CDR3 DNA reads TGTGCCACCATAGGGGGGGCTGGGACCCAGTACTTC.

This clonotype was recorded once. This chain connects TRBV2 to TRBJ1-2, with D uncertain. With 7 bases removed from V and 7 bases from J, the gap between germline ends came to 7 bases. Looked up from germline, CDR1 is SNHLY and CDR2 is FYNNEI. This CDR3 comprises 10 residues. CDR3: CASNSLGYTF. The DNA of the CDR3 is TGTGCCAGCAATTCCCTTGGCTACACCTTC.

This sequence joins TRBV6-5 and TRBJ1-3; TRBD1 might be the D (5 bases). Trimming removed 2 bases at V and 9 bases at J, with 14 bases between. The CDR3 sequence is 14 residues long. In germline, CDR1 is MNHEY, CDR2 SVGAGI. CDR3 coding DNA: TGTGCCAGCAGTTACGGGGCGACCGTAAGCACCATATATTTT. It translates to CASSYGATVSTIYF.

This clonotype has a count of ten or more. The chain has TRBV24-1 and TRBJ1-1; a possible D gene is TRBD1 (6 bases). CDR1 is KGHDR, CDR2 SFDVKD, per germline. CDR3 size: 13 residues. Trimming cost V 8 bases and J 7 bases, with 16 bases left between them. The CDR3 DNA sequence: TGTGCCACCATGTCCCGACAGGAGAATGAAGCTTTCTTT. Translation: CATMSRQENEAFF.

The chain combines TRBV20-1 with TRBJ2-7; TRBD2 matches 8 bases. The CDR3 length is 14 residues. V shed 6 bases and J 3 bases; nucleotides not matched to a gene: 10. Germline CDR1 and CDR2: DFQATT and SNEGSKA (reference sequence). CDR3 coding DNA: TGCAGTGCCGCCGGACGGAGCGGGGGCTACGAGCAGTACTTC. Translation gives CSAAGRSGGYEQYF.

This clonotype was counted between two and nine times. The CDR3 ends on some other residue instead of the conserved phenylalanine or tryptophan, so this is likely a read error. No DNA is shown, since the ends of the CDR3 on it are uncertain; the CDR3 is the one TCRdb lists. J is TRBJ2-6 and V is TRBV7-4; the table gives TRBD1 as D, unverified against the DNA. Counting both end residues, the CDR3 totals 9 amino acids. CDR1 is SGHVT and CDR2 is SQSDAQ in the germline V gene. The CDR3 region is CASSLVDRR.

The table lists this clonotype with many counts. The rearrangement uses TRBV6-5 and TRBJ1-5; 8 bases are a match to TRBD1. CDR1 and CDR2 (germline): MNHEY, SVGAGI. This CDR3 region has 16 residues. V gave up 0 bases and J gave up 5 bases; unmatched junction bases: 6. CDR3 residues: CASSYSMGTGDQPQHF. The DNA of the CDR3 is TGTGCCAGCAGTTACTCGATGGGGACAGGAGATCAGCCCCAGCATTTT.

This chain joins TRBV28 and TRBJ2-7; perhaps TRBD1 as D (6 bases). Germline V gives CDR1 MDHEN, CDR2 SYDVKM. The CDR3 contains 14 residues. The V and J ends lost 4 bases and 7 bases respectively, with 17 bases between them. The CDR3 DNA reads TGTGCCAGCAGTTCGGACAGCGGTAGGTGGGAGCAGTACTTC. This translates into CASSSDSGRWEQYF.

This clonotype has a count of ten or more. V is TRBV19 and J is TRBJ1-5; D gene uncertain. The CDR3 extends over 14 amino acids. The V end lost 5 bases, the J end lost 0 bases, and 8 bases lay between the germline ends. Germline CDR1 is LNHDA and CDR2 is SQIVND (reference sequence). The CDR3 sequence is CASSPYSSNQPQHF. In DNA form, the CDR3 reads TGTGCCAGTAGTCCCTATAGTAGCAATCAGCCCCAGCATTTT.

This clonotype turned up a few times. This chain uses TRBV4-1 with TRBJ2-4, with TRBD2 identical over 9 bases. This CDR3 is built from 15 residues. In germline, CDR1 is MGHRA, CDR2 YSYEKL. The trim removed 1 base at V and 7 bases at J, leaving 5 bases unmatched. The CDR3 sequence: CASSQVAGEANIQYF. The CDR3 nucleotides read TGCGCCAGCAGCCAAGTAGCGGGGGAGGCGAACATTCAGTACTTC.

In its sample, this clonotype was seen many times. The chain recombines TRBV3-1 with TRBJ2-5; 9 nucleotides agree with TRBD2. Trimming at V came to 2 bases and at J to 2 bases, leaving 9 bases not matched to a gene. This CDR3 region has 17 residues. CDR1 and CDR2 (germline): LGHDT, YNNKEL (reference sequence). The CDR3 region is CASSQPPGLAGQETQYF. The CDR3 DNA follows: TGTGCCAGCAGCCAACCCCCTGGGCTAGCGGGGCAAGAGACCCAGTACTTC.

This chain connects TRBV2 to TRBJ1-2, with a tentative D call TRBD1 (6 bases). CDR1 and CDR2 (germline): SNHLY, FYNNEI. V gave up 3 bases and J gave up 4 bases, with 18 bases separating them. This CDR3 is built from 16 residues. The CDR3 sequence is CASSETLTGTGYGYTF. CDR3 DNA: TGTGCCAGCAGTGAGACCTTGACAGGAACGGGCTATGGCTACACCTTC.

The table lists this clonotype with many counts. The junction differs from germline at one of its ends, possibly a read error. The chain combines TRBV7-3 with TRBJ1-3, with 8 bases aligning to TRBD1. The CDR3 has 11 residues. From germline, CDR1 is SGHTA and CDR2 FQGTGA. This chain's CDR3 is CASSQSDRADF. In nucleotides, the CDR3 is TGTGCCAGCAGCCAATCGGACAGGGCGGATTTT.

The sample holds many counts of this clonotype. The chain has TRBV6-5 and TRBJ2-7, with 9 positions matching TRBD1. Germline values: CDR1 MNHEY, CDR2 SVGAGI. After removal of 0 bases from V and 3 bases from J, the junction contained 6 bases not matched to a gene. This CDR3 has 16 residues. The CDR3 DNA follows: TGTGCCAGCAGTTACTCGAACCCGGGACAGGGCTACGAGCAGTACTTC. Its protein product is CASSYSNPGQGYEQYF.